Listed here are 32 T cell receptor beta chains from one sample, sequenced in a study of read filtering for tumor transcriptome and immune sequencing (dated by TCRdb to about 2020). TCRdb lists the instrument as Illumina HiSeq 4000. TCR libraries were built from 400 ng RNA with the Immunoverse kit, using molecular barcoded adaptors covering alpha/delta and beta/gamma chains. TCRdb ran its own pipeline on the public reads, namely fastp trimming at Q25 and MiXCR clone calling, and kept in-frame beta chains. Rows matching on CDR3 protein sequence are summarized as one entry with the most common DNA and genes. The sample profile shows over 50,000 distinct CDR3 sequences; roughly 18% of them were found once. Of the sample, about 14% falls within the top ten clones. The specimen was a population of CD138-negative cells sorted from bone marrow. Taken with the paper, the label for cell subset or site translates to: bone marrow mononuclear cells depleted of CD138+ plasma/myeloma cells by negative magnetic selection. The receptors here all came from a donor at least 40 years old with multiple myeloma.

This clonotype was observed many times. The rearrangement joins TRBV10-3 to TRBJ2-2, with D unresolved. The CDR3 spans 13 residues. Germline CDR1 and CDR2: ENHRY and SYGVKD. V lost 7 bases and J 9 bases, leaving 15 bases between the germline ends. The CDR3: CAINADQVRELFF. The CDR3 nucleotides are TGTGCCATCAATGCCGATCAAGTCCGGGAGCTGTTTTTT.

This clonotype was counted ten times or more. The V call is TRBV19, the J call TRBJ2-2; D tentatively fits TRBD1 or TRBD2 (6 bases each). V lost 3 bases, J lost 6 bases, and 17 bases lay in between. CDR3 length: 16 residues. CDR1 and CDR2 from the germline V gene are LNHDA and SQIVND (reference sequence). The chain's CDR3 is CASSIGGGGPPGELFF. In nucleotides, the CDR3 is TGTGCCAGTAGTATTGGAGGGGGAGGACCCCCCGGGGAGCTGTTTTTT.

This clonotype has only a few counts. V usage is TRBV6-5 and J usage is TRBJ2-5, with TRBD2 matching over 7 bases. The germline gives CDR1 MNHEY, CDR2 SVGAGI. V lost 2 bases and J lost 5; bases outside the gene matches: 8. This CDR3 has 15 amino acids. This chain's CDR3 is CASSYHGGSVETQYF. The CDR3 DNA is TGTGCCAGCAGTTACCACGGGGGGTCTGTGGAGACCCAGTACTTC.

This clonotype was found a few times. The rearrangement links TRBV11-2 to TRBJ1-3; D perhaps matches TRBD1 (5 bases). Looked up from germline, CDR1 is SGHAT and CDR2 is FQNNGV. This CDR3 spans 16 amino acids. V lost 5 bases and J lost 0, with 14 bases in between. Written as DNA, the CDR3 is TGTGCCAGCAGCGCGGGACCACAGTCCTCTGGAAACACCATATATTTT. Its translation is CASSAGPQSSGNTIYF.

A remark on this clonotype: This clone may be a read error of a much larger clone one base away. The chain has TRBV18 and TRBJ2-7; D is possibly TRBD1 or TRBD2 (5 bases each). Germline CDR1 reads KGHSH; CDR2 reads LQKENI. Trimming stripped 10 bases from V and 11 bases from J, with 21 bases between. The CDR3 sequence is 12 residues long. The CDR3 DNA sequence: TGTGCCATCAAAGGGACCGGGACGTCCGAGTACTTC. Amino acids: CAIKGTGTSEYF. The full variable domain, rest sourced from reference TRBV18 and TRBJ2-7, is NAGVMQNPRHLVRRRGQEARLRCSPMKGHSHVYWYRQLPEEGLKFMVYLQKENIIDESGMPKERFSAEFPKEGPSILRIQQVVRGDSAAYFCAIKGTGTSEYFGPGTRLTVT.

The table lists this clonotype with many counts. The chain is built from TRBV7-3 and TRBJ2-2; D gene unclear. The CDR3 has 14 residues. Germline assignment: CDR1 SGHTA and CDR2 FQGTGA. Between the trimmed V and J ends, which lost 3 bases and 4 bases, there was a span of 9 bases. The CDR3, as DNA: TGTGCCAGCAGCTTGATAGCCTCCACCGGGGAGCTGTTTTTT. Translation gives CASSLIASTGELFF.

This clonotype has at least ten counts. The chain recombines TRBV5-1 with TRBJ2-6; weak D call: TRBD1 (5 bases). The CDR3 spans 19 residues. In germline, CDR1 is SGHRS, CDR2 YFSETQ. Trimming shortened V by 4 bases and J by 1 base, and 21 bases separated the two germline ends. This CDR3 is CASSPRDLGALSGANVLTF. DNA of the CDR3: TGCGCCAGCAGCCCCCGAGATTTAGGGGCTTTGTCTGGGGCCAACGTCCTGACTTTC. Filled out from reference TRBV5-1 and TRBJ2-6, the complete variable domain reads KAGVTQTPRYLIKTRGQQVTLSCSPISGHRSVSWYQQTPGQGLQFLFEYFSETQRNKGNFPGRFSGRQFSNSRSEMNVSTLELGDSALYLCASSPRDLGALSGANVLTFGAGSRLTVL.

The chain employs TRBV20-1 and TRBJ2-3; 12 nucleotides match TRBD2. CDR3 length equals 14 residues. J gave up 5 bases and V 5 bases, and 5 bases lay outside the gene matches. In germline, CDR1 is DFQATT, CDR2 SNEGSKA (reference sequence). CDR3 residues: CSAPPGLAGDTQYF. For the CDR3, the DNA is TGCAGTGCTCCACCGGGACTAGCGGGAGATACGCAGTATTTT.

Ten or more counts support this clonotype. V usage is TRBV7-9 and J usage is TRBJ2-2, with D perhaps given as TRBD1 or TRBD2 (5 bases each). The V end was cut by 5 bases, the J end by 5 bases, with 18 bases between. From germline, CDR1 is SEHNR and CDR2 FQNEAQ (reference sequence). This CDR3 spans 16 amino acids. CDR3 sequence reads: CASSPGDLRTTGELFF. CDR3 coding DNA: TGTGCCAGCAGCCCCGGGGACCTACGAACAACCGGGGAGCTGTTTTTT.

This clonotype was counted ten times or more. The chain links TRBV10-3 to TRBJ1-5; the match to TRBD1 covers 9 bases. CDR1 and CDR2 from the germline V gene are ENHRY and SYGVKD. V trimming: 10 bases; J trimming: 1 base; junction bases outside the gene matches: 8. The CDR3 loop spans 15 amino acids. Written as DNA, the CDR3 is TGTGCCACCGAGGGGACAGGGATGAGCAATCAGCCCCAGCATTTT. Its translation is CATEGTGMSNQPQHF.

Many counts were recorded for this clonotype. The V gene is TRBV3-1, the J gene TRBJ1-1; 7 bases map to TRBD1. The CDR3 is made up of 16 amino acids. V trimming: 2 bases; J trimming: 1 base; junction bases outside the gene matches: 7. The germline V gene encodes CDR1 LGHDT and CDR2 YNNKEL (reference sequence). The CDR3 region has the DNA TGTGCCAGCAGCCAACCCACGACAGGGAGGAACACTGAAGCTTTCTTT. Protein sequence: CASSQPTTGRNTEAFF.

This clonotype was observed at least ten times. The rearrangement uses TRBV6-5 and TRBJ1-5; unclear D gene. The CDR3 extends over 15 amino acids. V was cut by 5 bases and J by 0 bases, with 11 bases left in between. Germline V gene sequence: CDR1 MNHEY, CDR2 SVGAGI. The DNA for the CDR3 is TGTGCCAGCAGTCCACAACAGTATAGCAATCAGCCCCAGCATTTT. Translation: CASSPQQYSNQPQHF.

This clonotype came up many times. CDR3 amino acids: CASSEQGGINEQFF. CDR3 DNA: TGTGCCAGCAGTGAACAGGGGGGAATCAATGAGCAGTTCTTC. The chain employs TRBV6-1 and TRBJ2-1; TRBD1 is a possible D gene (7 bases). CDR1 and CDR2 from the germline V gene are MNHNS and SASEGT. This CDR3 has 14 residues. Trimming pared 2 bases from V and 6 bases from J, leaving 11 bases between.

In its sample, this clonotype was seen many times. This sequence joins TRBV7-9 and TRBJ1-1; 7 nucleotides agree with TRBD1. Germline V gene data show CDR1 as SEHNR and CDR2 as FQNEAQ (reference sequence). The CDR3 sequence is 17 residues long. V lost 1 base, J lost 3 bases, and 11 bases stayed unmatched. The CDR3 loop is CASSLGAPGGADTEAFF. The CDR3 DNA reads as TGTGCCAGCAGCTTAGGGGCCCCAGGGGGTGCCGACACTGAAGCTTTCTTT.

This clonotype was seen many times. The V and J genes are TRBV3-1 and TRBJ2-7; 10 positions match TRBD2. The CDR3 runs 13 residues. V was pared by 5 bases and J by 7 bases, with 5 bases of the junction left unmatched. CDR1 and CDR2 from the germline V gene are LGHDT and YNNKEL (reference sequence). CDR3 sequence (DNA): TGTGCCAGCAGCAAGCGGGGGGGGGATGAGCAGTACTTC. As protein: CASSKRGGDEQYF.

This sequence joins TRBV7-2 and TRBJ2-2, with D hard to call. The germline V gene encodes CDR1 SGHTA and CDR2 FQGNSA. Trimming stripped 6 bases from V and 1 base from J, with 9 bases between. This CDR3 spans 14 amino acids. Here the CDR3 reads CASRKDWNTGELFF. The CDR3 nucleotides are TGTGCCAGCAGGAAAGACTGGAACACCGGGGAGCTGTTTTTT.

There are many counts of this clonotype. V is TRBV5-1 and J is TRBJ2-3; D is ambiguous. The germline V and J ends were trimmed by 4 bases and 0 bases, with 3 bases remaining between them. The V gene's germline CDR1 is SGHRS and CDR2 YFSETQ. The CDR3 covers 12 residues. Here the CDR3 DNA reads TGCGCCAGCAGCATTAGCACAGATACGCAGTATTTT. Amino acid sequence: CASSISTDTQYF.

The rearrangement uses TRBV28 and TRBJ1-3; no reliable D call. Per the germline V gene, CDR1 is MDHEN and CDR2 is SYDVKM. The CDR3 consists of 14 residues. Trimming removed 4 bases from V and 4 bases from J, with 11 bases in between. In DNA form, the CDR3 reads TGTGCCAGCAGTTCAGGCCTGGGGGGAAACACCATATATTTT. Protein sequence: CASSSGLGGNTIYF.

Comment on this clonotype: Likely a read error: the CDR3 ends without its conserved phenylalanine or tryptophan. The J gene is TRBJ2-3, the V gene TRBV7-2; either TRBD1 or TRBD2 may supply D (5 bases each). This CDR3 spans 16 amino acids. V was shortened by 4 bases and J by 0 bases, with 14 bases between the two germline ends. Germline V gene lookup returns CDR1 SGHTA and CDR2 FQGNSA. As DNA, the CDR3 is TGTGCCAGCAGCTCGTATAGTGGGGGTAGCACAGATACGCAGTATCTT. Protein product: CASSSYSGGSTDTQYL.

This clonotype occurred many times. J is TRBJ2-5 and V is TRBV29-1, with D perhaps TRBD2 (5 bases). This CDR3 comprises 12 residues. Per the germline V gene, CDR1 is SQVTM and CDR2 is ANQGSEA. V lost 4 bases, J lost 1 base, and 7 bases lay in between. CDR3 amino acids: CSVVGIQETQYF. The CDR3 DNA follows: TGCAGCGTTGTCGGGATCCAAGAGACCCAGTACTTC.

This clonotype was seen at least ten times. V gene TRBV7-3 combines with J gene TRBJ2-3; D may correspond to TRBD1 or TRBD2 (5 bases each). Germline V gene lookup returns CDR1 SGHTA and CDR2 FQGTGA. This CDR3 is built from 14 residues. V was clipped by 5 bases and J by 4 bases, with 13 bases between them. The CDR3 nucleotides are TGTGCCAGCAGCACGGGGCGGGTCCCAGATACGCAGTATTTT. Amino acid sequence: CASSTGRVPDTQYF.

This clonotype has at least ten counts. The chain has TRBV7-3 and TRBJ2-2, with 10 bases lining up with TRBD1. Germline lookup yields CDR1 SGHTA and CDR2 FQGTGA. J lost 4 bases, V lost 5 bases, and 4 bases had no gene match. The CDR3 is 15 residues long. The CDR3 loop reads CASSPRTGGTGELFF. The CDR3 DNA follows: TGTGCCAGCAGCCCACGGACAGGGGGCACCGGGGAGCTGTTTTTT.

This clonotype was detected many times. This sequence joins TRBV9 and TRBJ2-3; D gene uncertain. CDR3 length: 13 residues. CDR1 and CDR2 (germline): SGDLS, YYNGEE. Trimming cost V 0 bases and J 2 bases, with 4 bases left between them. CDR3 region: CASSVVATDTQYF. DNA for the CDR3: TGTGCCAGCAGCGTAGTGGCCACAGATACGCAGTATTTT.

This clonotype has ten or more counts. The junction departs from the called germline gene at one end, perhaps through a read error. The chain couples TRBV20-1 to TRBJ2-1; perhaps TRBD1 as D (6 bases). CDR3 length: 11 amino acids. The germline CDR1 and CDR2 sequences are DFQATT and SNEGSKA (reference sequence). The CDR3, as DNA: TGTAGTGCTAGACAGGTTGATGAGCAGTTCTTC. It specifies CSARQVDEQFF.

This clonotype was picked up many times. CDR3 in amino acids: CASSRRGASTDTQYF. The CDR3 coding sequence is TGCGCCAGCAGCCGTAGGGGGGCTAGCACAGATACGCAGTATTTT. V gene TRBV5-1 combines with J gene TRBJ2-3; possibly TRBD1 or TRBD2 for D (6 bases each). From germline, CDR1 is SGHRS and CDR2 YFSETQ. The V gene lost 4 bases and the J gene lost 0 bases, with 12 bases spanning the gap. The length of the CDR3 is 15 residues.

This clonotype came up a few times. The chain employs TRBV19 and TRBJ2-3; 9 bases agree with TRBD2. Trimming at V came to 5 bases and at J to 7 bases, leaving 13 bases not matched to a gene. Per germline, CDR1 LNHDA and CDR2 SQIVND (reference sequence). The CDR3 spans 16 residues. CDR3 in DNA: TGTGCCAGTAGTGGCACCGGGACTAGCTCTCCATATACGCAGTATTTT. This translates into CASSGTGTSSPYTQYF.

A note on this clonotype: It may be a read error: a sequence one base away is much more abundant. CDR3 DNA sequence: TGTGCCAGCAGTTCGACAGAGGGCCTCGCTCCCCAGCATTTT. It yields the protein CASSSTEGLAPQHF. V usage is TRBV12-3 or TRBV12-4 and J usage is TRBJ1-5, with a weak D call TRBD1 (5 bases). The CDR3 covers 14 residues. Trimming removed 4 bases at V and 10 bases at J, with 17 bases between.

The chain combines TRBV28 with TRBJ2-1; TRBD2 matches at 10 bases. J gave up 0 bases and V 8 bases, and 4 bases lay outside the gene matches. The CDR3 is 15 amino acids. Germline-derived CDR1 and CDR2 are MDHEN and SYDVKM. CDR3 protein: CASDSGGDSYNEQFF. Here the CDR3 DNA reads TGTGCCAGCGACAGCGGGGGGGACTCCTACAATGAGCAGTTCTTC.

The genes are TRBV20-1 and TRBJ1-5; 8 nucleotides match TRBD1. With V trimmed by 0 bases and J by 7 bases, 8 bases remained unmatched. The CDR3 covers 15 residues. Germline loops: CDR1 DFQATT, CDR2 SNEGSKA (reference sequence). CDR3 region: CSAREKQGDEQPQHF. The CDR3 DNA sequence: TGCAGTGCTAGAGAGAAACAGGGGGACGAGCAGCCCCAGCATTTT.

On this clonotype: Since a much larger clone is just one base distant, this may be a read error. V is TRBV20-1 and J is TRBJ2-7; D unresolved. Germline V gene data show CDR1 as DFQATT and CDR2 as SNEGSKA (reference sequence). The length of the CDR3 is 10 residues. This chain's CDR3 is CSAILYELYF. As DNA, the CDR3 is TGCAGTGCTATTTTGTACGAGCTGTACTTC.

A few counts support this clonotype. The J gene is TRBJ2-7, the V gene TRBV28, with D possibly matching TRBD1 (6 bases). CDR1 MDHEN and CDR2 SYDVKM come from the germline V gene. The germline V and J ends were trimmed by 9 bases and 2 bases, with 14 bases remaining between them. The CDR3 sequence is 13 residues long. CDR3 in amino acids: CARTLDSPYEQYF. The CDR3 region has the DNA TGTGCCAGAACCCTGGACAGCCCCTACGAGCAGTACTTC.

On this clonotype itself: The CDR3 end shows no conserved phenylalanine or tryptophan, and so a read error is likely. V gene TRBV10-3 combines with J gene TRBJ1-2, with 9 bases aligning to TRBD1. The CDR3 totals 14 residues. Germline trimming cut 10 bases from V and 4 bases from J; bases unmatched to any gene: 10. The germline V gene encodes CDR1 ENHRY and CDR2 SYGVKD. Here the CDR3 reads CATEDRGGSYGYTL. The CDR3 DNA sequence: TGTGCCACCGAAGACAGGGGGGGTTCCTATGGCTACACCCTC.